This T cell receptor beta chain was recovered during a study of siplizumab effects on memory and regulatory T cells. Comments on this clone: Antigen unknown.

The CDR3 is made up of 14 amino acids. CDR1 is MNHEY and CDR2 is SMNVEV in the germline V gene (reference sequence). V was pared by 3 bases and J by 0 bases, with 8 bases between. The method was immunoSEQ multiplex PCR; TCRdb's version includes in-frame clones alone and lacks a portion of them. Among over 11,000 clones, about 46% were seen once, and the ten largest hold approximately 8.9%. Mixed lymphocyte reaction cells underwent about 6 days of coculture at 37°C. Sample: CFSE-low (dividing) CD4+ T cells sorted from an allogeneic mixed lymphocyte reaction. The V call is TRBV27, the J call TRBJ1-2; D is ambiguous. This TCR was recovered from a human donor in good health; the cells came from an allogeneic mixed lymphocyte reaction. The DNA of the CDR3 is TGTGCCAGCAGTTTCGTCGCGGCTAACTATGGCTACACCTTC. As protein: CASSFVAANYGYTF.